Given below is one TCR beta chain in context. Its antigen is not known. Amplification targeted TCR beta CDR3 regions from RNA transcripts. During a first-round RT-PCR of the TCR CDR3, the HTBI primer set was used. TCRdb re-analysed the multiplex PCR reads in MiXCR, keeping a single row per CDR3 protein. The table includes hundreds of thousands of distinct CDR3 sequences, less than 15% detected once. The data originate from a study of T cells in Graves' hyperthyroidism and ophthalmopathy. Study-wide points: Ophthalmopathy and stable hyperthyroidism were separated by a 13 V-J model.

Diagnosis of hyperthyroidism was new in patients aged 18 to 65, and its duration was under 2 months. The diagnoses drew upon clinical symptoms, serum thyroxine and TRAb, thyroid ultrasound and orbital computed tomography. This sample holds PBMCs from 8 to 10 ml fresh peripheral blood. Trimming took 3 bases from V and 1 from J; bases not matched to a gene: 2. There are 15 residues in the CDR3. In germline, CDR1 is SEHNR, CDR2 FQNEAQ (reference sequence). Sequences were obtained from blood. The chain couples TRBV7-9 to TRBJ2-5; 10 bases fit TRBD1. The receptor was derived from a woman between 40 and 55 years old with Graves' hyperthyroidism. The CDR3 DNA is TGTGCCAGCAGCTTGGGGGACAGGGGCCAAGAGACCCAGTACTTC. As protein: CASSLGDRGQETQYF. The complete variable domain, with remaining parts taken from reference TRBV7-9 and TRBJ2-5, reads DTGVSQNPRHKITKRGQNVTFRCDPISEHNRLYWYRQTLGQGPEFLTYFQNEAQLEKSRLLSDRFSAERPKGSFSTLEIQRTEQGDSAMYLCASSLGDRGQETQYFGPGTRLLVL.